The 9 T cell receptor beta chains below all came from one sample that was sequenced in a study of brain metastases from non-small cell lung cancer. Generated by immunoSEQ multiplex PCR, the TCRdb table keeps only in-frame clones and is missing some. This sample has 7,500 to 8,000 clones; approximately 86% occur once, and the top ten carry 4.1%. Sequencing used primary lung tumor tissue. These receptors all come from a donor aged 40 or older with non-small cell lung cancer.

V usage is TRBV5-1 and J usage is TRBJ1-2; TRBD1 matches 11 bases. This CDR3 has 15 residues. V gave up 0 bases and J gave up 7 bases; unmatched junction bases: 5. Germline CDR1 and CDR2: SGHRS and YFSETQ. The CDR3 DNA reads TGCGCCAGCAGCTTGGATGGACAGGGGGCGTCTGGCTACACCTTC. The encoded protein is CASSLDGQGASGYTF.

As for this clone: Distinct nucleotide sequences in the sample also encode this CDR3. As DNA, the CDR3 is TGCGCCAGCAGCTTGGTTCAAGGGGCCTACGAGCAGTACTTC. Translating it yields CASSLVQGAYEQYF. The rearrangement uses TRBV5-1 and TRBJ2-7; TRBD1 is a possible D gene (5 bases). V lost 0 bases, J lost 2 bases, and 9 bases lay in between. The CDR3 is 14 amino acids. Germline CDR1 SGHRS, CDR2 YFSETQ. Filled out from reference TRBV5-1 and TRBJ2-7, the complete variable domain reads KAGVTQTPRYLIKTRGQQVTLSCSPISGHRSVSWYQQTPGQGLQFLFEYFSETQRNKGNFPGRFSGRQFSNSRSEMNVSTLELGDSALYLCASSLVQGAYEQYFGPGTRLTVT.

This clone was observed once. The chain uses TRBV6-2 or TRBV6-3 and TRBJ1-5; 7 nucleotides line up with TRBD1. V lost 4 bases, J lost 5 bases, and 8 bases stayed unmatched. This CDR3 has 15 amino acids. CDR1 is MNHEY and CDR2 is SVGEGT in the germline V gene. CDR3 amino acids: CASSSGTAGDQPQHF. CDR3 nucleotide sequence: TGTGCCAGCAGTTCCGGGACAGCAGGGGATCAGCCCCAGCATTTT.

The J gene is TRBJ2-3, the V gene TRBV5-1; D is possibly TRBD2 (5 bases). Trimming left V 4 bases short and J 5 bases short, with 14 bases between. Germline V gene data show CDR1 as SGHRS and CDR2 as YFSETQ. The CDR3 runs to 14 residues. The CDR3 DNA sequence: TGCGCCAGCAGCCGGGCGGCGAGGGTAGATACGCAGTATTTT. Its translation: CASSRAARVDTQYF. Full variable domain (outside the CDR3, taken from reference TRBV5-1 and TRBJ2-3): KAGVTQTPRYLIKTRGQQVTLSCSPISGHRSVSWYQQTPGQGLQFLFEYFSETQRNKGNFPGRFSGRQFSNSRSEMNVSTLELGDSALYLCASSRAARVDTQYFGPGTRLTVL.

The chain is built from TRBV5-1 and TRBJ2-3; 8 bases map to TRBD2. The CDR3 covers 16 residues. J lost 3 bases, V lost 7 bases, and 13 bases had no gene match. Germline-derived CDR1 and CDR2 are SGHRS and YFSETQ. The CDR3 loop is CASPLLHGGATDTQYF. Here the CDR3 DNA reads TGCGCCAGCCCACTTCTACACGGGGGGGCAACAGATACGCAGTATTTT. The complete variable domain, with remaining parts taken from reference TRBV5-1 and TRBJ2-3, reads KAGVTQTPRYLIKTRGQQVTLSCSPISGHRSVSWYQQTPGQGLQFLFEYFSETQRNKGNFPGRFSGRQFSNSRSEMNVSTLELGDSALYLCASPLLHGGATDTQYFGPGTRLTVL.

The DNA for the CDR3 is TGTGCCACCAGTGATGGAGGGACAGGGAATTACAATGAGCAGTTCTTC. Its protein is CATSDGGTGNYNEQFF. The V call is TRBV24-1, the J call TRBJ2-1; 9 nucleotides match TRBD1. The junction had 6 bases not matched to a gene; V was cut back by 3 bases and J by 4 bases. The CDR3 is made up of 16 amino acids. CDR1 is KGHDR, CDR2 SFDVKD, per germline.

CDR3 residues: CASSSGSEYGYTF. Here the CDR3 DNA reads TGTGCCAGCAGTTCAGGGTCGGAATATGGCTACACCTTC. The rearrangement joins TRBV6-6 to TRBJ1-2; weak D call: TRBD1 (5 bases). Germline values: CDR1 MNHNY, CDR2 SVGAGI (reference sequence). The CDR3 sequence is 13 residues long. With 4 bases removed from V and 5 bases from J, the gap between germline ends came to 11 bases.

This clone was seen a single time. The chain is built from TRBV14 and TRBJ1-1; D call uncertain. V dropped 0 bases and J dropped 6 bases, with 23 bases sitting between them. The CDR3 runs 18 residues. Germline loops: CDR1 SGHDN, CDR2 FVKESK. The CDR3 is CASSQEPSFLSRVSEAFF. Written as DNA, the CDR3 is TGTGCCAGCAGCCAAGAACCGAGCTTTTTGTCTAGGGTCTCTGAAGCTTTCTTT.

The chain's CDR3 is CASSATLNTEAFF. CDR3 bases: TGTGCCAGCAGCGCGACTTTGAACACTGAAGCTTTCTTT. This chain uses TRBV7-2 with TRBJ1-1, with D uncertain. Trimming left V 5 bases short and J 0 bases short, with 7 bases between. This CDR3 comprises 13 residues. The V gene's germline CDR1 is SGHTA and CDR2 FQGNSA.